The 21 T cell receptor beta chains below come from one sample, sequenced in a study of shared clonotypes between healthy human individuals. Profiled with immunoSEQ multiplex PCR; TCRdb holds only in-frame clones, not every one. The table includes some 2 million clones, approximately 95% detected once. The sequencing input was naive CD4+ T cells sorted from blood. The subset is: CD45RA+ positively selected. These receptors were taken from a man aged 18 to 29 in good health.

This chain links TRBV10-2 with TRBJ2-3; unclear D gene. From germline, CDR1 is WSHSY and CDR2 SAAADI. V lost 5 bases and J lost 6, with 6 bases in between. The CDR3 runs to 11 residues. The CDR3 loop is CASSTGDTQYF. CDR3 DNA: TGCGCCAGCAGTACCGGGGATACGCAGTATTTT.

J is TRBJ2-7 and V is TRBV6-1; 7 bases are shared with TRBD1. The junction had 16 bases not matched to a gene; V was cut back by 2 bases and J by 6 bases. This CDR3 comprises 17 residues. Germline V gene sequence: CDR1 MNHNS, CDR2 SASEGT. The CDR3 nucleotides read TGTGCCAGCAGTGAAAAAAGGACAGGAAAGGGGTCTGGCGAGCAGTACTTC. It yields the protein CASSEKRTGKGSGEQYF.

A word on this clone: Distinct nucleotide sequences in the sample also encode this CDR3. This sequence joins TRBV5-4 and TRBJ1-2; 9 nucleotides align to TRBD1. The junction had 5 bases not matched to a gene; V was cut back by 4 bases and J by 1 base. The V gene's germline CDR1 is SGHNT and CDR2 YYREEE (reference sequence). The CDR3 is 15 amino acids. CDR3 protein: CASSPGGQGNYGYTF. CDR3 DNA sequence: TGTGCCAGCAGCCCGGGGGGACAGGGTAACTATGGCTACACCTTC.

V and J are TRBV6-6 and TRBJ2-5, with D possibly TRBD1 on 6 matching bases. V lost 2 bases, J lost 5 bases, and 15 bases lay in between. Germline values: CDR1 MNHNY, CDR2 SVGAGI (reference sequence). There are 15 residues in the CDR3. Written as DNA, the CDR3 is TGTGCCAGCAGTTACGGGCAGGGGAATGAGGAGACCCAGTACTTC. This codes for CASSYGQGNEETQYF.

V usage is TRBV5-1 and J usage is TRBJ2-3, with 10 bases fitting TRBD2. In germline, CDR1 is SGHRS, CDR2 YFSETQ. This CDR3 spans 16 amino acids. V was clipped by 1 base and J by 3 bases; unmatched bases: 5. Here the CDR3 DNA reads TGCGCCAGCAGCTTGCCCTCGGGACTAGCGACAGATACGCAGTATTTT. Protein sequence: CASSLPSGLATDTQYF. Full variable domain (outside the CDR3, taken from reference TRBV5-1 and TRBJ2-3): KAGVTQTPRYLIKTRGQQVTLSCSPISGHRSVSWYQQTPGQGLQFLFEYFSETQRNKGNFPGRFSGRQFSNSRSEMNVSTLELGDSALYLCASSLPSGLATDTQYFGPGTRLTVL.

The genes are TRBV27 and TRBJ2-7, with a weak D call TRBD1 (6 bases). Germline V lookup: CDR1 MNHEY, CDR2 SMNVEV (reference sequence). V was pared by 6 bases and J by 9 bases, with 18 bases between. The CDR3 is 13 residues long. Written as DNA, the CDR3 is TGTGCCAGCAGCACCCCTGGGGGCCTAGGGCAGTACTTC. Residues: CASSTPGGLGQYF.

As to this clone: Other DNA sequences in the sample encode the same CDR3. The chain employs TRBV5-1 and TRBJ2-7, with a possible D match to TRBD2 (5 bases). Trimming left V 0 bases short and J 3 bases short, with 10 bases between. CDR3 length: 14 residues. Germline lookup yields CDR1 SGHRS and CDR2 YFSETQ. The CDR3 sequence is CASSLVPGNYEQYF. DNA of the CDR3: TGCGCCAGCAGCTTGGTCCCGGGGAACTACGAGCAGTACTTC.

This clone was counted ten times or more. The rearrangement uses TRBV6-1 and TRBJ1-4, with TRBD1 matching 8 bases. The CDR3 covers 15 residues. V dropped 7 bases and J dropped 5; count of bases not matched to a gene: 9. Per germline, CDR1 MNHNS and CDR2 SASEGT. CDR3 DNA: TGTGCCAGCAAAGACGGGGGACAGGCAAATGAAAAACTGTTTTTT. Its translation: CASKDGGQANEKLFF.

The chain combines TRBV7-9 with TRBJ1-2; 10 bases map to TRBD1. The junction had 10 bases not matched to a gene; V was cut back by 5 bases and J by 7 bases. The germline gives CDR1 SEHNR, CDR2 FQNEAQ (reference sequence). The CDR3 has 15 amino acids. The CDR3 bases are TGTGCCAGCAGCCCGGGTCCGGGACAGGGGACTGGCTACACCTTC. This translates into CASSPGPGQGTGYTF. Full variable domain (rest looked up from reference TRBV7-9 and TRBJ1-2): DTGVSQNPRHKITKRGQNVTFRCDPISEHNRLYWYRQTLGQGPEFLTYFQNEAQLEKSRLLSDRFSAERPKGSFSTLEIQRTEQGDSAMYLCASSPGPGQGTGYTFGSGTRLTVV.

This chain connects TRBV27 to TRBJ2-1, with D perhaps matching TRBD1 (5 bases). Between the trimmed V and J ends, which lost 3 bases and 6 bases, there was a span of 18 bases. Germline V lookup: CDR1 MNHEY, CDR2 SMNVEV (reference sequence). The CDR3 covers 16 residues. The CDR3: CASSFGRVGNTNEQFF. CDR3 DNA sequence: TGTGCCAGCAGTTTTGGCAGGGTTGGCAACACCAATGAGCAGTTCTTC.

The chain combines TRBV28 with TRBJ1-5; a possible D gene is TRBD1 (5 bases). This CDR3 is 14 amino acids long. V lost 5 bases to trimming and J lost 7 bases, with 15 bases between them. CDR1 and CDR2 from the germline V gene are MDHEN and SYDVKM. CDR3 sequence (DNA): TGTGCCAGCAGTCCGGGGGGAAGTGGACAGCCCCAGCATTTT. Its translation: CASSPGGSGQPQHF.

The rearrangement links TRBV7-9 to TRBJ1-4; no definite D call. Germline CDR1 and CDR2: SEHNR and FQNEAQ (reference sequence). CDR3 size: 13 residues. V was cut by 2 bases and J by 4 bases, with 5 bases left in between. The CDR3 coding sequence is TGTGCCAGCAGCTTATTTGGTAATGAAAAACTGTTTTTT. Residues: CASSLFGNEKLFF.

The chain couples TRBV19 to TRBJ1-5; 7 bases map to TRBD1. Looked up from germline, CDR1 is LNHDA and CDR2 is SQIVND (reference sequence). Trimming removed 1 base from V and 4 bases from J; junction bases left unmatched: 7. This CDR3 spans 16 amino acids. The CDR3 is CASSIGTGKLNQPQHF. The CDR3 nucleotides read TGTGCCAGTAGTATAGGGACAGGTAAACTGAATCAGCCCCAGCATTTT. Combining the CDR3 with reference TRBV19 and TRBJ1-5 gives the whole variable domain DGGITQSPKYLFRKEGQNVTLSCEQNLNHDAMYWYRQDPGQGLRLIYYSQIVNDFQKGDIAEGYSVSREKKESFPLTVTSAQKNPTAFYLCASSIGTGKLNQPQHFGDGTRLSIL.

The chain is built from TRBV5-1 and TRBJ1-6, with a tentative D call TRBD1 (5 bases). CDR1 is SGHRS, CDR2 YFSETQ, per germline. The V end lost 0 bases, the J end lost 6 bases, and 10 bases lay between the germline ends. The CDR3 length is 15 residues. CDR3 coding DNA: TGCGCCAGCAGCTTGGAGGGACTGCTTAATTCACCCCTCCACTTT. This translates into CASSLEGLLNSPLHF.

This chain joins TRBV6-5 and TRBJ2-5; 7 bases are shared with TRBD1. Germline values: CDR1 MNHEY, CDR2 SVGAGI. The length of the CDR3 is 15 residues. V lost 0 bases to trimming and J lost 5 bases; unmatched junction nucleotides: 6. In DNA, the CDR3 is TGTGCCAGCAGTTACTCGACAGGGTTACGTGAGACCCAGTACTTC. Translating it yields CASSYSTGLRETQYF.

The chain couples TRBV5-1 to TRBJ2-7; D is perhaps TRBD1 (5 bases). Looked up from germline, CDR1 is SGHRS and CDR2 is YFSETQ. V was trimmed by 4 bases and J by 2 bases, leaving 10 bases between them. This CDR3 comprises 13 residues. DNA for the CDR3: TGCGCCAGCAGCGTACCAGGGACCTACGAGCAGTACTTC. This translates into CASSVPGTYEQYF. Supplemented by reference TRBV5-1 and TRBJ2-7, the full variable domain reads KAGVTQTPRYLIKTRGQQVTLSCSPISGHRSVSWYQQTPGQGLQFLFEYFSETQRNKGNFPGRFSGRQFSNSRSEMNVSTLELGDSALYLCASSVPGTYEQYFGPGTRLTVT.

Comments on this clone: This same CDR3 is encoded by further DNA sequences in the sample. CDR3: CASSSAYEQYF. The CDR3 DNA reads TGTGCCAGCAGTTCGGCCTACGAGCAGTACTTC. V usage is TRBV27 and J usage is TRBJ2-7; D unresolved. The CDR3 has 11 amino acids. With 4 bases removed from V and 2 bases from J, the gap between germline ends came to 3 bases. Germline V gene sequence: CDR1 MNHEY, CDR2 SMNVEV (reference sequence).

J is TRBJ2-3 and V is TRBV29-1; D unresolved. The germline CDR1 and CDR2 sequences are SQVTM and ANQGSEA. The CDR3 spans 13 residues. Trimming shortened V by 8 bases and J by 2 bases, and 14 bases separated the two germline ends. The CDR3 region has the DNA TGCAGCCCAGCCTCTGTGTACACAGATACGCAGTATTTT. It encodes CSPASVYTDTQYF.

The chain recombines TRBV5-6 with TRBJ2-7; the match to TRBD2 covers 7 bases. CDR1 and CDR2 from the germline V gene are SGHDT and YYEEEE. CDR3 size: 15 residues. V was clipped by 1 base and J by 3 bases; unmatched bases: 7. The CDR3 DNA reads TGTGCCAGCAGCTTGAGCGGGGTCCTCCACTACGAGCAGTACTTC. It yields the protein CASSLSGVLHYEQYF. Full variable domain (outside the CDR3, taken from reference TRBV5-6 and TRBJ2-7): DAGVTQSPTHLIKTRGQQVTLRCSPKSGHDTVSWYQQALGQGPQFIFQYYEEEERQRGNFPDRFSGHQFPNYSSELNVNALLLGDSALYLCASSLSGVLHYEQYFGPGTRLTVT.

Comment on this clone: Other DNA variants within this sample encode the same CDR3. This chain links TRBV6-5 with TRBJ1-6, with a weak D call TRBD1 (6 bases). The ends were cut back, 6 bases at V and 7 bases at J, with 7 bases in the middle. Germline CDR1 and CDR2: MNHEY and SVGAGI. CDR3 length equals 12 residues. The CDR3 region has the DNA TGTGCCAGCAGGGACAGCAATTCACCCCTCCACTTT. This encodes CASRDSNSPLHF.

This chain uses TRBV19 with TRBJ2-4; 7 bases align to TRBD1. This CDR3 comprises 15 residues. Germline assignment: CDR1 LNHDA and CDR2 SQIVND (reference sequence). Trimming cost V 4 bases and J 6 bases; bases outside gene matches: 9. This chain's CDR3 is CASSSAKGAINIQYF. The CDR3 DNA follows: TGTGCCAGTAGTAGCGCAAAGGGGGCGATAAACATTCAGTACTTC.